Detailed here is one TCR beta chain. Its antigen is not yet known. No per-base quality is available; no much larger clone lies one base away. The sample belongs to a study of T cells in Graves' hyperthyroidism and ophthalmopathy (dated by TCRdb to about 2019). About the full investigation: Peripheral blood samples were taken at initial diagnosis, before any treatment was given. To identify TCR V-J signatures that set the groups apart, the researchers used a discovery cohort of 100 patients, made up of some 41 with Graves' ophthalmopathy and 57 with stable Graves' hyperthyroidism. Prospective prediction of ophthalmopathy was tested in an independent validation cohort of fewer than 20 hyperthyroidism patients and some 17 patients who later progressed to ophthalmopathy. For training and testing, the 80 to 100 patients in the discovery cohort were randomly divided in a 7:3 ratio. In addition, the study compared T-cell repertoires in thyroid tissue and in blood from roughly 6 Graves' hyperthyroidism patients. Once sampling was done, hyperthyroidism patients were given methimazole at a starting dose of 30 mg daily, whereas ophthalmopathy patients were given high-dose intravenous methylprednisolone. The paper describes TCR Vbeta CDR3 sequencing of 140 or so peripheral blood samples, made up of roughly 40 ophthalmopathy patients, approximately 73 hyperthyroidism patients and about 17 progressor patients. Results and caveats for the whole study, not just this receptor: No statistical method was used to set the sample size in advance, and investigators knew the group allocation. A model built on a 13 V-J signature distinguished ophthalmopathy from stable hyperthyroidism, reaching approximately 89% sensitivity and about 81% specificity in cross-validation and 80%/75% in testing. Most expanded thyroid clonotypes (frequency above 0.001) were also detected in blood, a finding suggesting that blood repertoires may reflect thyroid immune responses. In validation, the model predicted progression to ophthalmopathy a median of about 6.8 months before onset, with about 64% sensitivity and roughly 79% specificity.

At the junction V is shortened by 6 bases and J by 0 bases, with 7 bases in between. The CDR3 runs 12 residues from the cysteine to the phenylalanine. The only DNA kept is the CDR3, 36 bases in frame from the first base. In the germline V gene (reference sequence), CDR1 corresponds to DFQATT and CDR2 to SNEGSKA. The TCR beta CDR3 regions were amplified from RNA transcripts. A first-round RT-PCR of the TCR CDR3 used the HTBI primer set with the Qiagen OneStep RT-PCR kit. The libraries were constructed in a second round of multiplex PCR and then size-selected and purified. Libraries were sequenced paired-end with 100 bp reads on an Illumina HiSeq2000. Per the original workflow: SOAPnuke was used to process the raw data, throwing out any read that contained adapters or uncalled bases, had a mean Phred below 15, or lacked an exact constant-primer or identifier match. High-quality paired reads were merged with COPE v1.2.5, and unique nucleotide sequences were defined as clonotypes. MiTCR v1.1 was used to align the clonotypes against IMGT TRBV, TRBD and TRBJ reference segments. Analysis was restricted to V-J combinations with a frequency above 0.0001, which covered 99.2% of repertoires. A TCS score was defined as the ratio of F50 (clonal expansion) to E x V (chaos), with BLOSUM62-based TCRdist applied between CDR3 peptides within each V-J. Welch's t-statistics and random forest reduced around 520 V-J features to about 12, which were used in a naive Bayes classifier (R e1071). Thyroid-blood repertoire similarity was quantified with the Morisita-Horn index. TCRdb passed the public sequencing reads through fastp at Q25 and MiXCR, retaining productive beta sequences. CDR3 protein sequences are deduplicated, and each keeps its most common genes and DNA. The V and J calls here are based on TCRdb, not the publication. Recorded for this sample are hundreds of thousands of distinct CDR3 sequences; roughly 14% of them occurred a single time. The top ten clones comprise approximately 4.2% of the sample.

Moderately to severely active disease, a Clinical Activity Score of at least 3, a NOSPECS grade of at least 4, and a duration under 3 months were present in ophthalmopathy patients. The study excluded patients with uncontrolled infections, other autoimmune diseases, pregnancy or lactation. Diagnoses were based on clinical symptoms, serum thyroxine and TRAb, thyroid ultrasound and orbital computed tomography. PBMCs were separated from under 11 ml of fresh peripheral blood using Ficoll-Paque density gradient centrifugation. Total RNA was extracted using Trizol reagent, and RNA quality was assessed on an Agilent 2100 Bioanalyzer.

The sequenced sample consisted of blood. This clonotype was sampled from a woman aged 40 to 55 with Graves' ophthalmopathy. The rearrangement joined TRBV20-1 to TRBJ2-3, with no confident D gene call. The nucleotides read TGCAGTGCCCTGCTTAGCACAGATACGCAGTATTTT. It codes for CSALLSTDTQYF.